These T cell receptor beta chains were read from a single sample in a study of CD8+ T cells in alopecia areata. The data were produced by immunoSEQ multiplex PCR, yet TCRdb's version contains in-frame clones alone and is incomplete. The data contain 120,000 or so clones, 47% of them singletons. The sequenced sample consisted of NKG2D-low CD8+ T cells sorted from blood. All receptors come from a human donor with alopecia areata. CDR3s include the opening cysteine and the closing phenylalanine or tryptophan. The D gene is left open where the match is weak. Rows give clone size only sometimes, using once, few, many, or a class for an expanded clone.

J,V,D,size,CDR3,DNA
TRBJ2-7,TRBV4-1,TRBD2,NA,CASSGLAGVHEQYF,TGCGCCAGCAGCGGGCTAGCGGGAGTCCACGAGCAGTACTTC
TRBJ2-5,TRBV29-1,NA,once,CSVVLWETQYF,TGCAGCGTTGTTTTGTGGGAGACCCAGTACTTC
TRBJ2-7,TRBV9,NA,NA,CASSGGSYEQYF,TGTGCCAGCAGCGGGGGCTCCTACGAGCAGTACTTC
TRBJ1-2,TRBV29-1,TRBD1,NA,CSVEDLLADRGFPLLYGYTF,TGCAGCGTTGAAGACCTGTTAGCGGACAGGGGCTTCCCTCTACTCTATGGCTACACCTTC
TRBJ1-1,TRBV5-1,TRBD1,NA,CASSTPDRDGTEAFF,TGCGCCAGCAGCACCCCCGACAGGGACGGCACTGAAGCTTTCTTT
TRBJ2-1,TRBV27,NA,NA,CASSLVGSEQFF,TGTGCCAGCAGTTTAGTAGGCAGTGAGCAGTTCTTC
TRBJ2-7,TRBV29-1,NA,NA,CSVEQVPYEQYF,TGCAGCGTTGAACAGGTCCCCTACGAGCAGTACTTC
TRBJ2-5,TRBV29-1,NA,few,CSVEDRWRDEETQYF,TGCAGCGTTGAAGATCGGTGGAGGGATGAGGAGACCCAGTACTTC
TRBJ2-1,TRBV4-1,NA,NA,CASSQDYSGDYNEQFF,TGCGCCAGCAGCCAAGATTATTCAGGGGACTACAATGAGCAGTTCTTC
TRBJ2-7,TRBV27,TRBD1,NA,CASSPRQGEQYF,TGTGCCAGCAGTCCGAGACAGGGGGAGCAGTACTTC
TRBJ2-1,TRBV5-1,NA,NA,CASSLVSGGVDEQFF,TGCGCCAGCAGCTTGGTCTCAGGCGGGGTGGATGAGCAGTTCTTC
TRBJ2-7,TRBV27,NA,NA,CASSLLGPGGIEQYF,TGTGCCAGCAGTTTACTTGGGCCCGGAGGGATCGAGCAGTACTTC